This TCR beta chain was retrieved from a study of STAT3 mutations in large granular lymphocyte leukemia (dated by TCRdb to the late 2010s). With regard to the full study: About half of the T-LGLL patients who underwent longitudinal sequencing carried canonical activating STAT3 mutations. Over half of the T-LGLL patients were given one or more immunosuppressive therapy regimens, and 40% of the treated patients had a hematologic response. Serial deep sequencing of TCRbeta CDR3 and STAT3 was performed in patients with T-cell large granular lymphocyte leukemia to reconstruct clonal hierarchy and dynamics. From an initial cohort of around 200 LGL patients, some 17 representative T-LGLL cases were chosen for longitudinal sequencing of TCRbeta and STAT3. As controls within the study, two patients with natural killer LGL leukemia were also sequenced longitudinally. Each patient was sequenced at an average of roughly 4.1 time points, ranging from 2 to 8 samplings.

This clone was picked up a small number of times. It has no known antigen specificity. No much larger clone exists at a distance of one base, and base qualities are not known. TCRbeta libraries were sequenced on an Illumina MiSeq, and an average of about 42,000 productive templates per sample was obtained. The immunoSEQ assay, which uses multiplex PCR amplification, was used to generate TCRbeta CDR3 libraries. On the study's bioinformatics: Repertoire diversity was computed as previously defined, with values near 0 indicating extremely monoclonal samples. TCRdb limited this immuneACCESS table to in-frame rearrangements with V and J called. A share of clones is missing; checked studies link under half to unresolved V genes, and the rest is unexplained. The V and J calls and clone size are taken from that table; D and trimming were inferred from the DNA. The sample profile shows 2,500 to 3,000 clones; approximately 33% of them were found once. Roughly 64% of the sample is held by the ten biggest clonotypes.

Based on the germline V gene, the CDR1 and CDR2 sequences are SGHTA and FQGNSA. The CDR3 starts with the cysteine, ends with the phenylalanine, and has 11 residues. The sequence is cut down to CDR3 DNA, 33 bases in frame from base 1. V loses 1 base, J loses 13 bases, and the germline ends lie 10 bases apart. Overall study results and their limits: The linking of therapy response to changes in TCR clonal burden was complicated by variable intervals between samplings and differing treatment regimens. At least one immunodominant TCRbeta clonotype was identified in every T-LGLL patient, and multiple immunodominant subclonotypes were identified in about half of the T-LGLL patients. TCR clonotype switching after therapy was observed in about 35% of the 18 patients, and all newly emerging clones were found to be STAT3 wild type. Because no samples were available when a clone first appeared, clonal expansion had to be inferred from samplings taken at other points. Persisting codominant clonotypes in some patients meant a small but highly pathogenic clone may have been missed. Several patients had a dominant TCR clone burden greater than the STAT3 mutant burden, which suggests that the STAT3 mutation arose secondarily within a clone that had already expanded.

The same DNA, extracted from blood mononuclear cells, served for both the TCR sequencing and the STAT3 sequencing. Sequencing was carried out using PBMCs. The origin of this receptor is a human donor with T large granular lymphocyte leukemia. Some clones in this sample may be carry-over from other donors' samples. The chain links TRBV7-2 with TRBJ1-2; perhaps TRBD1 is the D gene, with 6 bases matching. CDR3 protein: CASSLDREVTF. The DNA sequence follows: TGTGCCAGCAGCTTAGACAGGGAGGTCACCTTC.